Reported below is one T cell receptor (beta chain). Its target is not known. These data are taken from a study of cytomegalovirus exposure and HLA in healthy donors. Study in general: As an earlier analysis found, about 200 million T cells yielded around 110 million unique TCR beta sequences. The early release's HLA-typed donors yielded approximately 82 million unique TCRs. General observations from the study: Researchers reportedly found TCR beta sequences accurately predicted most subjects' HLA-A and HLA-B alleles. Presence/absence comparisons presumed near-even sequencing depth among donors.

PCR amplification relied on 60 Vbeta primers (plus 13 Jbeta primers). The assay was immunoSEQ multiplex PCR, and TCRdb's table has in-frame clones only and misses some. The data contain some 93,000 clones, about four fifths of them seen just once; the ten biggest clones take up 3% to 4%. The V gene lost 2 bases and the J gene lost 1 base, with 8 bases spanning the gap. Germline loops: CDR1 MNHEY, CDR2 SMNVEV (reference sequence). CDR3 length equals 14 residues. The chain has TRBV27 and TRBJ1-1; a possible D gene is TRBD1 (6 bases). This clonotype originated in a man aged 45 to 65 in good health and CMV-seronegative. Material: PBMCs. The CDR3 DNA reads TGTGCCAGCAGTTTAAACAGGGAGAACACTGAAGCTTTCTTT. Its protein is CASSLNRENTEAFF.